A single sample is the source of the 30 T cell receptor beta chains below, sequenced in a study of CD8+ T cells in alopecia areata. The study team obtained lesional scalp punch biopsies and peripheral blood from alopecia areata patients. Isolated RNA was reverse transcribed into cDNA used as the sequencing template. The repertoire was sequenced with immunoSEQ multiplex PCR; TCRdb's copy has only in-frame clones and lacks some. Among 11,000 or so clones listed, 60% to 65% were seen once. Sequencing was done on a sample of skin. These receptors were taken from a human donor with alopecia areata.

The chain links TRBV5-6 to TRBJ1-5; D is ambiguous. There are 15 residues in the CDR3. V lost 0 bases and J 0 bases, leaving 7 bases between the germline ends. The germline V gene has CDR1 SGHDT and CDR2 YYEEEE. DNA for the CDR3: TGTGCCAGCAGCTTGGCCAGTCGTAGCAATCAGCCCCAGCATTTT. Encoded protein: CASSLASRSNQPQHF.

The CDR3 region has the DNA TGTGCCAGCAGCCCTTCCGGGAACACTGAAGCTTTCTTT. It encodes CASSPSGNTEAFF. The chain has TRBV11-2 and TRBJ1-1; D is unresolved. The CDR3 has 13 residues. Per germline, CDR1 SGHAT and CDR2 FQNNGV. V gave up 5 bases and J gave up 1 base, with 8 bases separating them.

The chain couples TRBV7-2 to TRBJ2-1, with 11 bases fitting TRBD2. Germline CDR1 is SGHTA and CDR2 is FQGNSA. The CDR3 sequence is 16 residues long. J gave up 4 bases and V 4 bases, and 6 bases lay outside the gene matches. The CDR3 is CASSWLAGGRYNEQFF. CDR3 nucleotide sequence: TGTGCCAGCAGCTGGTTAGCGGGGGGGCGATACAATGAGCAGTTCTTC.

This chain connects TRBV6-1 to TRBJ1-4, with D perhaps matching TRBD1 (5 bases). CDR3 length equals 15 residues. Trimming left V 6 bases short and J 4 bases short, with 15 bases between. The V gene's germline CDR1 is MNHNS and CDR2 SASEGT. The CDR3 sequence is CASRITGLDNEKLFF. The CDR3 DNA reads as TGTGCCAGCAGAATAACGGGACTAGATAATGAAAAACTGTTTTTT.

The rearrangement uses TRBV6-5 and TRBJ2-5, with 7 bases identical to TRBD1. J lost 5 bases, V lost 6 bases, and 6 bases had no gene match. This CDR3 is 13 amino acids long. From germline, CDR1 is MNHEY and CDR2 SVGAGI. CDR3 sequence: CASRSGGRETQYF. The CDR3 nucleotides read TGTGCCAGCAGATCAGGGGGACGGGAGACCCAGTACTTC.

The DNA for the CDR3 is TGTGCCAGCAAGCGACTAGCCCAAAATGAGCAGTTCTTC. Its protein product is CASKRLAQNEQFF. The genes are TRBV2 and TRBJ2-1, with 7 bases identical to TRBD2. The CDR3 is 13 amino acids. The V gene's germline CDR1 is SNHLY and CDR2 FYNNEI. Germline trimming cut 7 bases from V and 7 bases from J; bases unmatched to any gene: 7.

V and J are TRBV6-6 and TRBJ1-2, with D hard to call. V was trimmed by 6 bases and J by 1 base, leaving 9 bases between them. Germline V CDR1 and CDR2: MNHNY, SVGAGI (reference sequence). The length of the CDR3 is 13 residues. CDR3 bases: TGTGCCAGCAGAACCACAGATAACTATGGCTACACCTTC. This encodes CASRTTDNYGYTF.

The V and J genes are TRBV5-1 and TRBJ2-1; the D call may be TRBD1 or TRBD2 (5 bases each). V was shortened by 0 bases and J by 4 bases, with 8 bases between the two germline ends. The CDR3 is 14 amino acids. Germline values: CDR1 SGHRS, CDR2 YFSETQ. The DNA for the CDR3 is TGCGCCAGCAGCTTGGACGGGGCGTACAATGAGCAGTTCTTC. Encoded protein: CASSLDGAYNEQFF.

The rearrangement joins TRBV4-2 to TRBJ2-3; D not resolved. The CDR3 contains 13 residues. Germline CDR1 LGHNA, CDR2 YNFKEQ. V was cut by 0 bases and J by 3 bases, with 4 bases left in between. CDR3 DNA sequence: TGTGCCAGCAGCCAAGAATATACAGATACGCAGTATTTT. Translated, it gives CASSQEYTDTQYF.

The rearrangement joins TRBV5-1 to TRBJ2-1; 12 positions match TRBD2. The germline V gene encodes CDR1 SGHRS and CDR2 YFSETQ. The CDR3 loop spans 13 amino acids. With 3 bases clipped from V and 10 bases from J, the junction kept 2 bases outside the gene matches. Written as DNA, the CDR3 is TGCGCCAGCAGCTCCCTAGCGGGAGGGGAGCAGTTCTTC. This translates into CASSSLAGGEQFF. The full variable domain, completed using reference TRBV5-1 and TRBJ2-1, is KAGVTQTPRYLIKTRGQQVTLSCSPISGHRSVSWYQQTPGQGLQFLFEYFSETQRNKGNFPGRFSGRQFSNSRSEMNVSTLELGDSALYLCASSSLAGGEQFFGPGTRLTVL.

The chain joins TRBV6-5 to TRBJ2-3, with 8 bases fitting TRBD2. CDR1 MNHEY and CDR2 SVGAGI come from the germline V gene. This CDR3 has 16 residues. With V trimmed by 4 bases and J by 1 base, 7 bases remained unmatched. The CDR3 DNA is TGTGCCAGCAGTTCTGAGCGGGAGAGGGGCACAGATACGCAGTATTTT. Translation gives CASSSERERGTDTQYF.

The rearrangement links TRBV27 to TRBJ1-1, with 9 bases fitting TRBD1. The germline V gene has CDR1 MNHEY and CDR2 SMNVEV (reference sequence). CDR3 length: 16 amino acids. Trimming at V came to 5 bases and at J to 0 bases, leaving 7 bases not matched to a gene. The CDR3 loop reads CASSPGTGRMNTEAFF. The CDR3 DNA sequence: TGTGCCAGCAGTCCCGGGACAGGGCGAATGAACACTGAAGCTTTCTTT.

V is TRBV11-2 and J is TRBJ2-1; possibly TRBD1 for D (6 bases). The germline V gene encodes CDR1 SGHAT and CDR2 FQNNGV. The CDR3 length is 16 residues. Trimming stripped 5 bases from V and 7 bases from J, with 21 bases between. The chain's CDR3 is CASSRPLTTGRNEQFF. The CDR3 DNA reads as TGTGCCAGCAGCCGACCCCTCACGACAGGAAGGAATGAGCAGTTCTTC.

This rearrangement joins TRBV10-3 to TRBJ1-3; D is unresolved. Germline assignment: CDR1 ENHRY and CDR2 SYGVKD. The CDR3 has 13 amino acids. V was trimmed by 4 bases and J by 0 bases, leaving 4 bases between them. CDR3 loop: CAISAVSGNTIYF. CDR3 DNA: TGTGCCATCAGTGCCGTCTCTGGAAACACCATATATTTT.

The CDR3 region is CASSDGTSYNEQFF. In DNA form, the CDR3 reads TGCGCCAGCAGCGACGGGACTTCTTACAATGAGCAGTTCTTC. This sequence joins TRBV5-1 and TRBJ2-1, with a possible D match to TRBD2 (6 bases). CDR3 length equals 14 residues. In germline, CDR1 is SGHRS, CDR2 YFSETQ. V gave up 4 bases and J gave up 4 bases, with 12 bases separating them.

There are a few counts of this clone. This chain joins TRBV5-4 and TRBJ2-2, with 9 bases lining up with TRBD1. The CDR3 is made up of 15 amino acids. CDR1 and CDR2 from the germline V gene are SGHNT and YYREEE (reference sequence). V shed 4 bases, J shed 4 bases, and the junction held 5 bases outside the gene matches. This CDR3 is CASSPGQGFTGELFF. The CDR3 DNA reads TGTGCCAGCAGCCCCGGACAGGGGTTCACCGGGGAGCTGTTTTTT.

The gene calls are TRBV23-1 and TRBJ1-2; D gene uncertain. TRBV23-1 is marked as an open reading frame, function uncertain. V shed 4 bases and J shed 3 bases, with 9 bases lying between them. There are 13 residues in the CDR3. The CDR3 DNA is TGCGCCAGCAGTCCCCCCGGGCACTATGGCTACACCTTC. The encoded protein is CASSPPGHYGYTF.

The chain carries TRBV6-1 and TRBJ1-1; no firm D call. This CDR3 has 11 amino acids. The germline V gene encodes CDR1 MNHNS and CDR2 SASEGT. Trimming took off 7 bases at V and 6 bases at J, with 9 bases between the two ends. The CDR3 DNA is TGTGCCAGCACCCTGCCCTCTGAAGCTTTCTTT. Amino acids: CASTLPSEAFF.

The genes are TRBV7-2 and TRBJ2-3; D tentatively reads TRBD1 or TRBD2 (7 bases each). Germline V gives CDR1 SGHTA, CDR2 FQGNSA. This CDR3 has 16 amino acids. V was trimmed by 3 bases and J by 2 bases, leaving 15 bases between them. Written as DNA, the CDR3 is TGTGCCAGCAGCTTCCCGCAGGGGGGGAACACAGATACGCAGTATTTT. Its translation: CASSFPQGGNTDTQYF. The variable domain in full, with the rest retrieved from reference TRBV7-2 and TRBJ2-3, is GAGVSQSPSNKVTEKGKDVELRCDPISGHTALYWYRQSLGQGLEFLIYFQGNSAPDKSGLPSDRFSAERTGGSVSTLTIQRTQQEDSAVYLCASSFPQGGNTDTQYFGPGTRLTVL.

This clone was observed a handful of times. This sequence joins TRBV29-1 and TRBJ2-1, with no clear D. Trimming left V 5 bases short and J 0 bases short, with 11 bases between. CDR1 and CDR2 (germline): SQVTM, ANQGSEA. This CDR3 region has 14 residues. CDR3 loop: CSVRKANSYNEQFF. CDR3 coding DNA: TGCAGCGTTCGTAAAGCGAACTCCTACAATGAGCAGTTCTTC.

The V call is TRBV30, the J call TRBJ1-6; D is ambiguous. Trimming shortened V by 2 bases and J by 8 bases, and 22 bases separated the two germline ends. The germline CDR1 and CDR2 sequences are GTSNPN and SVGIG (reference sequence). This CDR3 spans 17 amino acids. The CDR3, as DNA: TGTGCCTGGAGTCCTGGACGCGGGCAGATACGGGATTCACCCCTCCACTTT. It is translated as CAWSPGRGQIRDSPLHF.

The chain couples TRBV7-9 to TRBJ1-4, with D uncertain. Deletions cut 1 base from V and 12 bases from J, with 12 bases between. This CDR3 has 13 amino acids. CDR1 and CDR2 from the germline V gene are SEHNR and FQNEAQ (reference sequence). For the CDR3, the DNA is TGTGCCAGCAGCTTAGTAGAAGGGAGCGAACTGTTTTTT. Its protein is CASSLVEGSELFF. The variable domain in full, with the rest retrieved from reference TRBV7-9 and TRBJ1-4, is DTGVSQNPRHKITKRGQNVTFRCDPISEHNRLYWYRQTLGQGPEFLTYFQNEAQLEKSRLLSDRFSAERPKGSFSTLEIQRTEQGDSAMYLCASSLVEGSELFFGSGTQLSVL.

CDR3 protein: CASSVQYSGNTIYF. CDR3 nucleotide sequence: TGTGCCAGCAGCGTGCAGTACTCTGGAAACACCATATATTTT. The chain carries TRBV9 and TRBJ1-3; no firm D call. The V end was cut by 2 bases, the J end by 0 bases, with 6 bases between. Germline CDR1 and CDR2: SGDLS and YYNGEE. This CDR3 spans 14 amino acids.

The chain has TRBV7-8 and TRBJ2-3, with D perhaps matching TRBD2 (6 bases). CDR3 length equals 13 residues. CDR1 SGHVS and CDR2 FQNEAQ come from the germline V gene. Trimming took off 5 bases at V and 4 bases at J, with 10 bases between the two ends. The CDR3 region is CASSGRGPDTQYF. CDR3 bases: TGTGCCAGCAGCGGGCGGGGTCCAGATACGCAGTATTTT.

V and J are TRBV7-3 and TRBJ2-3; 11 nucleotides align to TRBD2. The germline gives CDR1 SGHTA, CDR2 FQGTGA. This CDR3 is built from 16 residues. With V trimmed by 1 base and J by 4 bases, 4 bases remained unmatched. The CDR3 sequence: CASSLSSGGVADTQYF. For the CDR3, the DNA is TGTGCCAGCAGCTTAAGTAGCGGGGGGGTGGCAGATACGCAGTATTTT.

The chain recombines TRBV5-1 with TRBJ1-2; no reliable D call. The germline V and J ends were trimmed by 0 bases and 7 bases, with 13 bases remaining between them. Germline assignment: CDR1 SGHRS and CDR2 YFSETQ. The CDR3 runs 14 residues. CDR3 region: CASSLGSVEGGYTF. The DNA of the CDR3 is TGCGCCAGCAGCTTGGGATCGGTGGAGGGTGGCTACACCTTC.

This chain links TRBV27 with TRBJ1-2, with D maybe TRBD1 (5 bases). Germline V gene sequence: CDR1 MNHEY, CDR2 SMNVEV (reference sequence). Trimming removed 6 bases from V and 5 bases from J, with 13 bases in between. The CDR3 length is 13 residues. The CDR3, as DNA: TGTGCCAGCAGACCACCGGGGCCATATGGCTACACCTTC. It yields the protein CASRPPGPYGYTF.

This chain joins TRBV27 and TRBJ1-2; possibly TRBD1 for D (6 bases). Germline CDR1 reads MNHEY; CDR2 reads SMNVEV (reference sequence). The CDR3 extends over 14 amino acids. V lost 0 bases, J lost 3 bases, and 8 bases lay in between. CDR3 residues: CASSLSQGYYGYTF. The CDR3 DNA reads TGTGCCAGCAGTTTATCCCAGGGGTACTATGGCTACACCTTC.

This clone was observed a handful of times. The CDR3: CASETSTDTQYF. Written as DNA, the CDR3 is TGTGCCAGCGAAACCTCCACAGATACGCAGTATTTT. This rearrangement joins TRBV6-1 to TRBJ2-3; D remains ambiguous. The germline gives CDR1 MNHNS, CDR2 SASEGT. The CDR3 extends over 12 amino acids. Trimming removed 8 bases from V and 2 bases from J, with 8 bases in between.

This chain joins TRBV4-3 and TRBJ2-7; possibly TRBD1 for D (5 bases). Trimming stripped 4 bases from V and 3 bases from J, with 13 bases between. The CDR3 extends over 14 amino acids. Germline CDR1 is LGHNA and CDR2 is YSLEER. CDR3 sequence reads: CASSLQQDFYEQYF. The CDR3 DNA reads as TGCGCCAGCAGCCTCCAACAGGATTTCTACGAGCAGTACTTC.